This note documents a single TCR beta chain sequence. What it recognizes is unknown. This sample was taken from a study of cytomegalovirus exposure and HLA in healthy donors. Overall study context: Earlier, 180 million or so T cells were analyzed, and 95 million to 140 million unique TCR beta sequences were found among them. Findings and caveats of the study: Common viral pathogens seemed to be connected with several of the most significant clusters, according to a later analysis.

PCR involved 60 Vbeta and 13 Jbeta primers. Generated by immunoSEQ multiplex PCR, the TCRdb table keeps only in-frame clones and is missing some. The sample comprises about 130,000 clones, 74% of which are singletons, and roughly 4% rests with the top ten. The CDR3 runs to 14 residues. The germline V and J ends were trimmed by 6 bases and 1 base, with 11 bases remaining between them. Germline lookup yields CDR1 SGHRS and CDR2 YFSETQ. The chain uses TRBV5-1 and TRBJ1-3; D ambiguous. Sequencing used PBMCs. This TCR derives from a woman aged 50 to 60 in good health and CMV-seropositive. For the CDR3, the DNA is TGCGCCAGCAACCACTCTCGATCTGGAAACACCATATATTTT. This encodes CASNHSRSGNTIYF.